The TCR beta chain under discussion was sequenced for a study of T cells in Graves' hyperthyroidism and ophthalmopathy. Findings and limits, study-wide: Classification by a 13 V-J model distinguished ophthalmopathy from stable hyperthyroidism.

CDR3 length equals 14 residues. Trimming took off 4 bases at V and 4 bases at J, with 14 bases between the two ends. Germline CDR1 and CDR2: SGHTA and FQGNSA. Used for diagnoses were clinical symptoms, serum thyroxine and TRAb, thyroid ultrasound and orbital computed tomography. The TCR beta CDR3 regions underwent amplification using RNA transcripts as the source. The primer set for the first-round RT-PCR of the TCR CDR3 was HTBI. A single record per CDR3 protein comes from TCRdb applying MiXCR to the multiplex PCR reads. The top ten hold roughly 12% of the sample, which has about 520,000 distinct CDR3 sequences, around 22% seen once. This clonotype occurred a few times. The antigen remains unidentified.

The chain is built from TRBV7-2 and TRBJ2-7; D remains ambiguous. This TCR derives from a woman aged 25 to 45 with Graves' ophthalmopathy. Sample: blood. The CDR3 loop is CASSSFGDSYEQYF. The CDR3 DNA reads TGTGCCAGCAGCTCTTTTGGCGACTCTTACGAGCAGTACTTC.